This T cell receptor beta chain was identified in a study of CD8 T cells in ankylosing spondylitis. Study-level results: Enrichment of disease-linked clones was reportedly significant in matched ankylosing spondylitis synovial fluid. Some of the motif variants had earlier been found in reactive arthritis patients' fluid and blood. Typical of ankylosing spondylitis blood, it appeared, was a TCR beta motif of eight highly homologous variants. Disease-linked clones, CD8+, were relatively rare in peripheral blood.

This clonotype was counted many times. Its antigen is not identified. A quantitative 5'-RACE method, one with molecular barcodes, was used to make TCR beta libraries. One entry per CDR3 protein results from TCRdb running MiXCR on the 5' RACE reads. This table holds approximately 520,000 distinct CDR3 sequences, under 5.5% found once. The sequencing input was blood, either unsorted or a sorted T cell fraction (not recorded which). The sequence derives from a male donor with ankylosing spondylitis.

The DNA of the CDR3 is TGCGCCAGCAGCTTGGAGGGGCTAGATACGCAGTATTTT. The encoded protein is CASSLEGLDTQYF. The chain links TRBV5-1 to TRBJ2-3, with D possibly TRBD1 on 5 matching bases. The CDR3 covers 13 residues. The germline CDR1 and CDR2 sequences are SGHRS and YFSETQ. V was shortened by 0 bases and J by 5 bases, with 7 bases between the two germline ends.